This TCR beta chain was sequenced for a study of neurological immune-mediated disorders. This CDR3 is 17 amino acids long. V shed 8 bases, J shed 13 bases, and the junction held 25 bases outside the gene matches. A single record per CDR3 protein comes from TCRdb applying MiXCR to the 5' RACE reads. The table has around 27,000 distinct CDR3 sequences, about 15% seen once. Unsorted libraries were generated from 2 million PBMCs held at -80 degrees C. This clonotype occurred many times. The sequence was collected from a man aged 70 or older in good health. Sequenced sample: PBMCs. The chain recombines TRBV12-3 or TRBV12-4 with TRBJ1-4; 7 nucleotides agree with TRBD1. The CDR3 DNA sequence: TGTGCCAGCGGGACACTGGGACAGCTGATCAGGGAGGGAGGACTGTTTTTT. Translation gives CASGTLGQLIREGGLFF.